What follows are 20 T cell receptor beta chains derived from one specimen sequenced in a study of shared clonotypes between healthy human individuals. The method was immunoSEQ multiplex PCR; TCRdb's version includes in-frame clones alone and lacks a portion of them. Of 1,500,000 or so clones listed, roughly 96% are singletons. Sequences were obtained from naive CD4+ T cells sorted from blood. Subset in this sample: CD45RA+ positively selected. These TCRs come from a man aged 30 to 45 in good health.

The V and J genes are TRBV18 and TRBJ2-5; D is perhaps TRBD2 (6 bases). V shed 2 bases and J shed 5 bases, with 18 bases lying between them. Germline-derived CDR1 and CDR2 are KGHSH and LQKENI. CDR3 length: 16 amino acids. Here the CDR3 reads CASSPGSQRREETQYF. The CDR3 bases are TGTGCCAGCTCACCAGGAAGCCAAAGGAGGGAGGAGACCCAGTACTTC.

The J gene is TRBJ1-4, the V gene TRBV19; D gene unclear. The CDR3 is 14 residues long. Germline values: CDR1 LNHDA, CDR2 SQIVND (reference sequence). V shed 5 bases and J shed 3 bases, with 10 bases lying between them. As DNA, the CDR3 is TGTGCCAGTAGTTCGCGTATTGCTAATGAAAAACTGTTTTTT. Translating gives CASSSRIANEKLFF. Drawing the rest from reference TRBV19 and TRBJ1-4, the complete variable domain is DGGITQSPKYLFRKEGQNVTLSCEQNLNHDAMYWYRQDPGQGLRLIYYSQIVNDFQKGDIAEGYSVSREKKESFPLTVTSAQKNPTAFYLCASSSRIANEKLFFGSGTQLSVL.

The chain is built from TRBV28 and TRBJ2-2; D is undetermined. Per germline, CDR1 MDHEN and CDR2 SYDVKM. Deletions cut 9 bases from V and 6 bases from J, with 11 bases between. The CDR3 totals 12 residues. The CDR3 DNA is TGTGCCAGTAGAGTGGGCCCCGGGGAGCTGTTTTTT. It is translated as CASRVGPGELFF. Supplemented by reference TRBV28 and TRBJ2-2, the full variable domain reads DVKVTQSSRYLVKRTGEKVFLECVQDMDHENMFWYRQDPGLGLRLIYFSYDVKMKEKGDIPEGYSVSREKKERFSLILESASTNQTSMYLCASRVGPGELFFGEGSRLTVL.

This rearrangement joins TRBV18 to TRBJ2-5; possible D gene TRBD1, 6 bases. This CDR3 contains 18 residues. V was cut by 4 bases and J by 2 bases, with 23 bases left in between. CDR1 is KGHSH, CDR2 LQKENI, per germline. Written as DNA, the CDR3 is TGTGCCAGCTCACTAGTCGGGACGGGACACCGGAAACAAGAGACCCAGTACTTC. Translating gives CASSLVGTGHRKQETQYF.

Concerning this clone itself: The same CDR3 can be traced to other DNA sequences in this sample. The chain recombines TRBV5-1 with TRBJ2-5; no reliable D call. The germline V and J ends were trimmed by 0 bases and 2 bases, with 8 bases remaining between them. Germline CDR1 reads SGHRS; CDR2 reads YFSETQ. CDR3 length: 14 residues. This CDR3 is CASSLGAAQETQYF. The CDR3, as DNA: TGCGCCAGCAGCTTGGGGGCAGCACAAGAGACCCAGTACTTC.

The chain couples TRBV7-8 to TRBJ2-4; D gene unclear. CDR1 and CDR2 (germline): SGHVS, FQNEAQ. The CDR3 covers 13 residues. The V and J ends lost 3 bases and 8 bases respectively, with 11 bases between them. CDR3 amino acids: CASSFLSPDIQYF. CDR3 bases: TGTGCCAGCAGCTTCTTAAGTCCTGACATTCAGTACTTC.

J is TRBJ2-5 and V is TRBV5-1; D perhaps matches TRBD1 (6 bases). The germline V gene encodes CDR1 SGHRS and CDR2 YFSETQ. The V end lost 7 bases, the J end lost 4 bases, and 20 bases lay between the germline ends. The CDR3 consists of 15 residues. CDR3 DNA sequence: TGCGCCAGCTCAACCGGAGCAGGGGTGTTAGAGACCCAGTACTTC. Protein sequence: CASSTGAGVLETQYF.

This clone was found once. J is TRBJ1-2 and V is TRBV7-9; D remains unclear. The CDR3 has 14 amino acids. Germline lookup yields CDR1 SEHNR and CDR2 FQNEAQ (reference sequence). V lost 8 bases and J lost 1, with 14 bases in between. CDR3 bases: TGTGCCAGCCAGCAAGGTGCTGGTAACTATGGCTACACCTTC. Translating it yields CASQQGAGNYGYTF.

The chain carries TRBV15 and TRBJ2-1, with 7 bases identical to TRBD2. The CDR3 length is 12 residues. Germline V gene data show CDR1 as LNHNV and CDR2 as YYDKDF (reference sequence). Trimming removed 3 bases from V and 13 bases from J; junction bases left unmatched: 6. CDR3 sequence: CATSSLGTIQFF. CDR3 sequence (DNA): TGTGCCACCAGCAGCCTTGGGACTATCCAGTTCTTC.

V usage is TRBV7-9 and J usage is TRBJ2-1, with 7 nucleotides matching TRBD2. The germline gives CDR1 SEHNR, CDR2 FQNEAQ (reference sequence). The CDR3 runs to 16 residues. The V and J ends lost 5 bases and 7 bases, in that order; junction bases with no gene match: 14. CDR3 sequence reads: CASSPRRGSLGNEQFF. CDR3 in DNA: TGTGCCAGCAGCCCGAGACGCGGGAGTCTGGGGAATGAGCAGTTCTTC.

The J gene is TRBJ2-1, the V gene TRBV15, with no clear D. Germline V lookup: CDR1 LNHNV, CDR2 YYDKDF (reference sequence). This CDR3 has 15 amino acids. V lost 3 bases to trimming and J lost 7 bases, with 16 bases between them. The CDR3 spells CATSREQRSWNEQFF. The CDR3 DNA reads as TGTGCCACCAGCAGGGAGCAGAGGTCGTGGAATGAGCAGTTCTTC.

The sample holds one count of this clone. The rearrangement joins TRBV6-1 to TRBJ2-2; either TRBD1 or TRBD2 may fit D (5 bases each). Trimming shortened V by 5 bases and J by 7 bases, and 17 bases separated the two germline ends. Germline assignment: CDR1 MNHNS and CDR2 SASEGT. The CDR3 spans 15 residues. The CDR3: CASSMEAGYGGELFF. The DNA for the CDR3 is TGTGCCAGCAGTATGGAGGCAGGGTATGGCGGGGAGCTGTTTTTT.

The rearrangement uses TRBV29-1 and TRBJ1-1, with D hard to call. The CDR3 loop spans 14 amino acids. The V and J ends lost 6 bases and 0 bases respectively, with 14 bases between them. The germline CDR1 and CDR2 sequences are SQVTM and ANQGSEA. The CDR3, as DNA: TGCAGCGTACATATGAGACCCGTGAACACTGAAGCTTTCTTT. Its protein is CSVHMRPVNTEAFF.

Concerning this clone: The same CDR3 arises from other DNA sequences in this sample as well. V gene TRBV11-3 combines with J gene TRBJ2-5, with D hard to call. V lost 1 base to trimming and J lost 1 base, with 7 bases between them. The CDR3 runs to 14 residues. Germline CDR1 SGHNT, CDR2 YENEEA. The chain's CDR3 is CASSLGGSQETQYF. The CDR3, as DNA: TGTGCCAGCAGCTTAGGGGGTTCCCAAGAGACCCAGTACTTC.

In this sample, this clone turned up once. The chain carries TRBV7-9 and TRBJ1-5; 11 bases are shared with TRBD1. V lost 1 base and J lost 4; bases outside the gene matches: 6. This CDR3 has 17 residues. Germline CDR1 SEHNR, CDR2 FQNEAQ (reference sequence). The CDR3 sequence: CASSLGTGGLKNQPQHF. In nucleotides, the CDR3 is TGTGCCAGCAGCTTAGGGACAGGGGGCTTAAAGAATCAGCCCCAGCATTTT.

The CDR3 DNA reads TGCAGCGTTTCAGGGGGCAGTACGGGGGAGCTGTTTTTT. Its protein is CSVSGGSTGELFF. The J gene is TRBJ2-2, the V gene TRBV29-1, with 8 bases that match TRBD1. The CDR3 is made up of 13 amino acids. V shed 5 bases and J 8 bases; nucleotides not matched to a gene: 7. In germline, CDR1 is SQVTM, CDR2 ANQGSEA.

This clone was counted between two and nine times. The CDR3 region has the DNA TGTGCCAGCAGTGAATTCCCAGGCGCGGGAAACACCATATATTTT. Translation: CASSEFPGAGNTIYF. The chain recombines TRBV2 with TRBJ1-3; D is unclear. The germline V and J ends were trimmed by 2 bases and 4 bases, with 12 bases remaining between them. CDR1 and CDR2 from the germline V gene are SNHLY and FYNNEI. The CDR3 runs to 15 residues.

This chain links TRBV10-3 with TRBJ2-7, with TRBD1 matching over 7 bases. CDR1 is ENHRY and CDR2 is SYGVKD in the germline V gene. This CDR3 is 16 amino acids long. The V and J ends lost 3 bases and 3 bases, in that order; junction bases with no gene match: 11. Here the CDR3 DNA reads TGTGCCATCAGTGACGTAGGGGGCGCGTCAGGCTACGAGCAGTACTTC. This gives the protein CAISDVGGASGYEQYF.

The rearrangement uses TRBV25-1 and TRBJ1-1, with D possibly matching TRBD1 (5 bases). The CDR3 extends over 14 amino acids. Trimming stripped 4 bases from V and 4 bases from J, with 13 bases between. From germline, CDR1 is MGHDK and CDR2 SYGVNS. The CDR3 sequence: CASSGRAGGTEAFF. The CDR3 DNA reads TGTGCCAGCAGTGGGAGGGCCGGGGGCACTGAAGCTTTCTTT.

The rearrangement uses TRBV5-4 and TRBJ2-1; 10 positions agree with TRBD1. The J segment lost 5 bases and the V segment lost 3 bases, leaving 5 bases of the junction unmatched. The CDR3 covers 15 residues. Germline lookup yields CDR1 SGHNT and CDR2 YYREEE (reference sequence). The CDR3: CASSWAGTGDNEQFF. CDR3 DNA: TGTGCCAGCAGCTGGGCCGGGACAGGGGACAATGAGCAGTTCTTC.